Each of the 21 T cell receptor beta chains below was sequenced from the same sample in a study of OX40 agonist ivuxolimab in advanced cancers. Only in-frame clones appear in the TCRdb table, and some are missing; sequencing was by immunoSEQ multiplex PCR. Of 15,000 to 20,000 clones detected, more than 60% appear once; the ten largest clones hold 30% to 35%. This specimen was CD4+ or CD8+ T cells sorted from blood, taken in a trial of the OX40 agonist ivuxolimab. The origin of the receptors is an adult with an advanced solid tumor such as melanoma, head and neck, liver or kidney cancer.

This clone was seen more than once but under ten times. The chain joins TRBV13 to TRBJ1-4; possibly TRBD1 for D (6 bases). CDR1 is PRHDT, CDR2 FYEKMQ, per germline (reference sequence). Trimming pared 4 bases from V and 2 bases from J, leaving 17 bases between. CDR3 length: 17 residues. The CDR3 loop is CASSYDVQGQTNEKLFF. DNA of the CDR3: TGTGCCAGCAGCTACGACGTACAAGGACAGACTAATGAAAAACTGTTTTTT.

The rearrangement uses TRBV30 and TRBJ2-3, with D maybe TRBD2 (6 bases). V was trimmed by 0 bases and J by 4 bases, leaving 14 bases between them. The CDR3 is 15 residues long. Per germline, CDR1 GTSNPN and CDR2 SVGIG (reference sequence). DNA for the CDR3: TGTGCCTGGAGTGTAACGGGGGAGTACGCAGATACGCAGTATTTT. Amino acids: CAWSVTGEYADTQYF.

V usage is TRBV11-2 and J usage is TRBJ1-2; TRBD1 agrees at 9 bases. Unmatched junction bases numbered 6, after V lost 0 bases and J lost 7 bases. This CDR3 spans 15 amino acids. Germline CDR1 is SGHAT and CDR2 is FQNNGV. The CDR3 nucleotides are TGTGCCAGCAGCTTAGATCCACAGGGGGCGGGTGGCTACACCTTC. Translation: CASSLDPQGAGGYTF.

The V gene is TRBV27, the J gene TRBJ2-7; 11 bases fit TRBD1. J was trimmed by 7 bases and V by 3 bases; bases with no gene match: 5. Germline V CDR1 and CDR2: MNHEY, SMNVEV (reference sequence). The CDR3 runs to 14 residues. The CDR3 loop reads CASSFGQGAEEQYF. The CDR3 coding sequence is TGTGCCAGCAGTTTCGGACAGGGGGCGGAGGAGCAGTACTTC.

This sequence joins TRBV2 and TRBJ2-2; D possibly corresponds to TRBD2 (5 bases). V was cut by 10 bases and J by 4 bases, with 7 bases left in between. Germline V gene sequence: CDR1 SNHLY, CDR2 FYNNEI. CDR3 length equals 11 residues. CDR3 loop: CATEVTGELFF. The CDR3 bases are TGTGCCACGGAGGTCACCGGGGAGCTGTTTTTT.

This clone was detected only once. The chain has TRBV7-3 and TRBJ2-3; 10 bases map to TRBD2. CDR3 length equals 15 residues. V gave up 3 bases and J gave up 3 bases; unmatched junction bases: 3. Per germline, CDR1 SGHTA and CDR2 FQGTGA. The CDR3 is CASSLTSGFTDTQYF. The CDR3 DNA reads TGTGCCAGCAGCTTGACTAGCGGGTTTACAGATACGCAGTATTTT.

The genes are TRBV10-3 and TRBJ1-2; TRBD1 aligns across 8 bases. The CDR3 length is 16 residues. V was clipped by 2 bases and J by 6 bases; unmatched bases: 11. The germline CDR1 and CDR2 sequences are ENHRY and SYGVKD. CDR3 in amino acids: CAISEGRGQGLNGYTF. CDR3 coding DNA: TGTGCCATCAGTGAGGGGAGAGGACAGGGATTAAATGGCTACACCTTC.

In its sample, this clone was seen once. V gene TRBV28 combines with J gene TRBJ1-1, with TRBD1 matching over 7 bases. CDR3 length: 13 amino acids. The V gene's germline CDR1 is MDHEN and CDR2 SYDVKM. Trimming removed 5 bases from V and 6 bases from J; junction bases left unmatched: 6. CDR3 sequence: CASSPTGVSEAFF. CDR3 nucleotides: TGTGCCAGCAGTCCAACAGGGGTTTCTGAAGCTTTCTTT. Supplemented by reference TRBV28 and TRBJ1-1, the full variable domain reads DVKVTQSSRYLVKRTGEKVFLECVQDMDHENMFWYRQDPGLGLRLIYFSYDVKMKEKGDIPEGYSVSREKKERFSLILESASTNQTSMYLCASSPTGVSEAFFGQGTRLTVV.

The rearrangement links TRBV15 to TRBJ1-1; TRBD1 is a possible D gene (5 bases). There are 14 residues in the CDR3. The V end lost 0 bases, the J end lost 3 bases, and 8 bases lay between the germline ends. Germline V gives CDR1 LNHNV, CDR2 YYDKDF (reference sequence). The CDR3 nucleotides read TGTGCCACCAGCAGAGATCTGGGGGACACTGAAGCTTTCTTT. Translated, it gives CATSRDLGDTEAFF.

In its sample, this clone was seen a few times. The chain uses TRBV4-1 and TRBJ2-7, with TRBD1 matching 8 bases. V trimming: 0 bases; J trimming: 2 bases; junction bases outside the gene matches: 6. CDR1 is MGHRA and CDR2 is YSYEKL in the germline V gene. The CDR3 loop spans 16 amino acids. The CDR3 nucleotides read TGCGCCAGCAGCCAAGATCCGACAGGGGACGCCTACGAGCAGTACTTC. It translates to CASSQDPTGDAYEQYF.

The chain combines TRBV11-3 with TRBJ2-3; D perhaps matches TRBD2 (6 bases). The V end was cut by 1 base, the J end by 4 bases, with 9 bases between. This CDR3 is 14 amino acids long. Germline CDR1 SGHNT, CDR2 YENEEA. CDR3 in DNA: TGTGCCAGCAGCTTAGCGGGCGGGGCAGATACGCAGTATTTT. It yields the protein CASSLAGGADTQYF. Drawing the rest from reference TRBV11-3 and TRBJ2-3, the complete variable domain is EAGVVQSPRYKIIEKKQPVAFWCNPISGHNTLYWYLQNLGQGPELLIRYENEEAVDDSQLPKDRFSAERLKGVDSTLKIQPAELGDSAVYLCASSLAGGADTQYFGPGTRLTVL.

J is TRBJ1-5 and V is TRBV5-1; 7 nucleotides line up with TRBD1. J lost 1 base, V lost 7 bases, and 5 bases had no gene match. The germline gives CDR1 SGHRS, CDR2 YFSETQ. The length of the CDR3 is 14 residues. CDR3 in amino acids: CASLLGQSNQPQHF. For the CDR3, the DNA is TGCGCCAGCCTCCTGGGACAGAGCAATCAGCCCCAGCATTTT.

The CDR3 bases are TGCGCCAGCAGCCAAGAGGTACAGGGGGCGATGGCTGGAAACACCATATATTTT. This gives the protein CASSQEVQGAMAGNTIYF. The gene calls are TRBV4-1 and TRBJ1-3; 9 positions agree with TRBD1. The CDR3 has 18 residues. V lost 0 bases to trimming and J lost 2 bases; unmatched junction nucleotides: 8. Per germline, CDR1 MGHRA and CDR2 YSYEKL.

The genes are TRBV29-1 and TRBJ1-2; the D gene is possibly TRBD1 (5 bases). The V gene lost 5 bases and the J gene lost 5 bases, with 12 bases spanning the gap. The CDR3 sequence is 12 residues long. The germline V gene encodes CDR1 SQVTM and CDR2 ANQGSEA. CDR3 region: CSVRGREYGYTF. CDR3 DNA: TGCAGCGTTCGGGGCAGAGAGTATGGCTACACCTTC.

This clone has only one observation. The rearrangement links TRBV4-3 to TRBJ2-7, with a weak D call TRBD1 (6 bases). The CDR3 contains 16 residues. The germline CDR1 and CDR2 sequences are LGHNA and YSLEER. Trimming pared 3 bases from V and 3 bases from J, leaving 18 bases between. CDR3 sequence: CASSHIRTVESYEQYF. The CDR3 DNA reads TGCGCCAGCAGCCACATACGGACAGTCGAGAGCTACGAGCAGTACTTC.

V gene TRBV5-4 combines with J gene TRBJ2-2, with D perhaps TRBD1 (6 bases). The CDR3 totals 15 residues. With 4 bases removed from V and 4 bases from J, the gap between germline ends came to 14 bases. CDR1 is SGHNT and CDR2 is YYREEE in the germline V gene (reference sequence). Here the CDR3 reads CASSEPDSSTGELFF. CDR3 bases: TGTGCCAGCAGCGAACCGGACAGTTCCACCGGGGAGCTGTTTTTT.

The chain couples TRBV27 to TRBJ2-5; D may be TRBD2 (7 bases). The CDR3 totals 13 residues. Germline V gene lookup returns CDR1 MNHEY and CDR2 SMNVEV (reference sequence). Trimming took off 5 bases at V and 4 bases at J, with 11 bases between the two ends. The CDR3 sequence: CASSGGGGETQYF. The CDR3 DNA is TGTGCCAGCAGTGGGGGAGGGGGAGAGACCCAGTACTTC.

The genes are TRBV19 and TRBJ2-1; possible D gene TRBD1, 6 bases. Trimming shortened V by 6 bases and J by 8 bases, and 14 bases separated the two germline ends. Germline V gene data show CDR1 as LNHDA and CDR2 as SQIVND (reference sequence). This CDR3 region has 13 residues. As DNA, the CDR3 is TGTGCCAGTAGCGGACAGACCGGCGATGAGCAGTTCTTC. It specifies CASSGQTGDEQFF.

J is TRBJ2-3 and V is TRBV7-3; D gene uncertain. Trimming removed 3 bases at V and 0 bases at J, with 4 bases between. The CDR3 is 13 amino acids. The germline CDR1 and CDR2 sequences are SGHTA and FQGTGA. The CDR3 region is CASSFGSTDTQYF. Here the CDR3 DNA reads TGTGCCAGCAGCTTTGGGAGCACAGATACGCAGTATTTT.

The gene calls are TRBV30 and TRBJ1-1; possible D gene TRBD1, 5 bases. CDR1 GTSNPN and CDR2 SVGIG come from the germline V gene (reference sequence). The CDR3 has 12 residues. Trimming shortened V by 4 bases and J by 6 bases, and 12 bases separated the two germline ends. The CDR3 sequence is CAWNRGRAEAFF. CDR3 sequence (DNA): TGTGCCTGGAACCGGGGCCGGGCTGAAGCTTTCTTT.

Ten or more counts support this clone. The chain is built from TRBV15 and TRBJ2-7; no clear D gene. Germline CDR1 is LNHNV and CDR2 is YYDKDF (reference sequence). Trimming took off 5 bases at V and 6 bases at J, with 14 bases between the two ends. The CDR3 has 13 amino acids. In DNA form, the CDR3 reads TGTGCCACCAGCGGTAGTGTAAGTGGCGAGCAGTACTTC. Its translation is CATSGSVSGEQYF.